This passage covers 6 T cell receptor beta chains from one sample sequenced in a study of glioma-infiltrating T cells (dated by TCRdb to the mid-2010s). Sequenced using an Illumina MiSeq. TCR alpha and beta CDR3 regions were amplified with the iRepertoire nested amplicon-rescue multiplex PCR (arm-PCR) platform from RNA. TCRdb itself trimmed the public reads at Q25 with fastp, ran MiXCR and retained productive beta chains. Identical CDR3 proteins give one entry, which carries the most common genes and DNA. Present in this sample are a few hundred thousand distinct CDR3 sequences, less than 50% of which were seen just once. The leading ten clones occupy around 12% of the sample. Sequencing used glioma tissue, nonneoplastic brain tissue, or PBMCs (not recorded which). These receptors all stem from a human donor with low-grade glioma or glioblastoma, undergoing nonglioma brain surgery, or in good health (not recorded which).

In its sample, this clonotype was seen a few times. The genes are TRBV28 and TRBJ1-2; tentatively, D is TRBD1 (6 bases). V dropped 7 bases and J dropped 3 bases, with 21 bases sitting between them. This CDR3 is built from 16 residues. Germline V gene lookup returns CDR1 MDHEN and CDR2 SYDVKM. The CDR3 sequence: CASTPTGGARYYGYTF. DNA for the CDR3: TGTGCCAGCACCCCAACGGGGGGGGCGAGGTACTATGGCTACACCTTC.

At least ten counts were recorded for this clonotype. This chain connects TRBV27 to TRBJ2-3, with 7 bases lining up with TRBD2. Germline CDR1 and CDR2: MNHEY and SMNVEV (reference sequence). After removal of 5 bases from V and 3 bases from J, the junction contained 8 bases not matched to a gene. The CDR3 loop spans 15 amino acids. The CDR3 is CASSRLAVHTDTQYF. CDR3 DNA sequence: TGTGCCAGCAGTCGTCTAGCGGTTCATACAGATACGCAGTATTTT.

Only a few counts were recorded for this clonotype. V and J are TRBV4-2 and TRBJ2-7; the match to TRBD2 covers 8 bases. The V gene's germline CDR1 is LGHNA and CDR2 YNFKEQ. J gave up 7 bases and V 4 bases, and 15 bases lay outside the gene matches. The CDR3 runs to 16 residues. The CDR3, as DNA: TGTGCCAGCAGCCTCCCGGGTAGCGGGAAGCGAGGGGAGCAGTACTTC. As protein: CASSLPGSGKRGEQYF.

The table lists this clonotype with a few counts. V usage is TRBV25-1 and J usage is TRBJ1-2; D not certain. This CDR3 has 12 residues. Between the trimmed V and J ends, which lost 2 bases and 8 bases, there was a span of 9 bases. Per the germline V gene, CDR1 is MGHDK and CDR2 is SYGVNS. CDR3 loop: CASSENAQGYTF. As DNA, the CDR3 is TGTGCCAGCAGTGAAAATGCGCAAGGCTACACCTTC.

The chain is built from TRBV7-2 and TRBJ2-2; D unresolved. Trimming left V 2 bases short and J 1 base short, with 2 bases between. Germline V CDR1 and CDR2: SGHTA, FQGNSA. The CDR3 sequence is 13 residues long. This CDR3 is CASSLRNTGELFF. The CDR3 DNA sequence: TGTGCCAGCAGCTTACGGAACACCGGGGAGCTGTTTTTT.

The V and J genes are TRBV2 and TRBJ1-3; possibly TRBD1 for D (5 bases). Trimming took off 6 bases at V and 0 bases at J, with 9 bases between the two ends. From germline, CDR1 is SNHLY and CDR2 FYNNEI. The CDR3 totals 14 residues. CDR3 in amino acids: CASRGGNSGNTIYF. The CDR3 nucleotides read TGTGCCAGCAGGGGGGGAAACTCTGGAAACACCATATATTTT.